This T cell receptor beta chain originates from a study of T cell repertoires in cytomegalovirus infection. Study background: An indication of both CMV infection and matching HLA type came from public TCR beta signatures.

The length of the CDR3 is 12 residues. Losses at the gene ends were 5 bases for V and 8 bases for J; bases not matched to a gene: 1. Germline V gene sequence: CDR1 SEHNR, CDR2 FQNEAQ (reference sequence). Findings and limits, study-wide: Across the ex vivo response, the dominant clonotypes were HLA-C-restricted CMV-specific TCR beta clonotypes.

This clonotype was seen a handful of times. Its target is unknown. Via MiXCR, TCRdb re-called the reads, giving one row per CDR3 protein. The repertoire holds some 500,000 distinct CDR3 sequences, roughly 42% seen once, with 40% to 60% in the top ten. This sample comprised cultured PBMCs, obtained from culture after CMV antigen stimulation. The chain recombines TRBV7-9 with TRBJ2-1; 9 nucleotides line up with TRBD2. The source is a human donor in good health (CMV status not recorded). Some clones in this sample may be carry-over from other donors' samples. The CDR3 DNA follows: TGTGCCAGCAGCCAGCGGGGGGATGAGCAGTTCTTC. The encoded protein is CASSQRGDEQFF.